These T cell receptor beta chains were read from a single sample in a study of CD8 T cells in Susac syndrome. TCRdb re-derived calls from the immunoSEQ multiplex PCR reads in MiXCR, one entry per CDR3 protein. The repertoire has about 210,000 distinct CDR3 sequences, approximately 95% of them found once; the top ten carry 0.095%. The sequenced material came from CD4+ T cells from PBMCs. Every receptor here comes from a human donor with multiple sclerosis. Each CDR3 is given with its conserved first and last residue. D genes are given only for firm matches. Not all rows give a size; the values are once, few, many and, for expanded clones, a class.

TRBV4-2	NA	NA	TRBJ1-5	CASSQGVGQPQHF	TGTGCCAGCAGCCAAGGGGTAGGTCAGCCCCAGCATTTT
TRBV12-3/TRBV12-4	once	TRBD2	TRBJ2-1	CATRRIAGPTYNEQFF	TGTGCCACCAGACGGATAGCGGGCCCCACTTACAATGAGCAGTTCTTC
TRBV10-3	NA	TRBD1	TRBJ2-5	CAIRDGTGQETQYF	TGTGCCATCAGGGATGGGACAGGACAAGAGACCCAGTACTTC
TRBV20-1	NA	TRBD2	TRBJ2-1	CSAKVWGGYNEQFF	TGCAGTGCTAAAGTGTGGGGGGGCTACAATGAGCAGTTCTTC
TRBV12-5	NA	TRBD2	TRBJ2-7	CASGRVLAGSYEQYF	TGTGCTAGTGGTCGGGTCCTAGCGGGATCCTACGAGCAGTACTTC
TRBV30	NA	TRBD1	TRBJ1-1	CAWSVLNRGRGTEAFF	TGTGCCTGGAGTGTGTTAAACAGGGGGCGAGGGACTGAAGCTTTCTTT
TRBV5-4	NA	NA	TRBJ2-7	CASRTSPSSYEQYF	TGTGCCAGCAGAACTAGCCCGAGCTCCTACGAGCAGTACTTC
TRBV5-1	once	NA	TRBJ2-2	CASSLAGAAGELFF	TGCGCCAGCAGCTTGGCAGGGGCGGCCGGGGAGCTGTTTTTT
TRBV5-1	NA	NA	TRBJ2-5	CASSLTVQETQYF	TGCGCCAGCAGCTTGACAGTCCAAGAGACCCAGTACTTC
TRBV2	NA	NA	TRBJ2-3	CASSEARTAADTQYF	TGTGCCAGCAGTGAAGCCCGGACAGCTGCGGATACGCAGTATTTT
TRBV24-1	NA	NA	TRBJ1-5	CATRHGNQPQHF	TGTGCCACCAGACATGGCAATCAGCCCCAGCATTTT
TRBV20-1	once	TRBD2	TRBJ2-2	CSAANSGTGELFF	TGCAGTGCTGCCAATAGCGGGACCGGGGAGCTGTTTTTT
TRBV4-1	NA	NA	TRBJ2-5	CASSQDHQETQYF	TGCGCCAGCAGCCAAGATCACCAAGAGACCCAGTACTTC
TRBV29-1	NA	TRBD2	TRBJ2-5	CSAIGLAGGETQYF	TGCAGCGCTATCGGACTAGCGGGAGGGGAGACCCAGTACTTC
TRBV9	NA	NA	TRBJ1-2	CASSGSRDRIFHGYTF	TGTGCCAGCAGCGGTTCCCGGGACCGAATCTTCCATGGCTACACCTTC
TRBV24-1	NA	NA	TRBJ2-4	CATSDLGHEENIQYF	TGTGCCACCAGTGATTTAGGCCATGAGGAAAACATTCAGTACTTC
TRBV20-1	once	TRBD2	TRBJ2-7	CSTSSGTFEQYF	TGCAGTACTTCTAGCGGGACTTTCGAGCAGTACTTC
TRBV12-3/TRBV12-4	NA	TRBD1	TRBJ1-5	CASSRSRQGLNQPQHF	TGTGCCAGCAGCCGATCCCGACAGGGGTTGAATCAGCCCCAGCATTTT